This TCR beta chain is drawn from a study of blood T cell repertoires in COVID-19. Study-level background: Acute and convalescent COVID-19 specimens originated in the United States, Italy and Spain. Sources were T cells, B-cell-depleted T cells, or PBMCs; the material itself was cDNA or gDNA.

CDR1 is MNHEY, CDR2 SVGEGT, per germline. V lost 4 bases and J lost 8; bases outside the gene matches: 7. The CDR3 covers 14 residues. Per the original methods: Reference gene primer amplification in the assay estimated nucleated cell counts. Data came from immunoSEQ multiplex PCR; TCRdb stores just in-frame clones and leaves some out. That table furnishes V, J and clone size, whereas the DNA furnished D and trimming. The profile shows under 200,000 clones, around 80% of them singletons. What was sequenced was peripheral blood. The sequence came from a man aged 65 to 85 with active or convalescent COVID-19. V and J are TRBV6-2 or TRBV6-3 and TRBJ1-4; TRBD1 matches at 7 bases. CDR3 sequence (DNA): TGTGCCAGCAGTTCCGGGACAGCCGGGGAAAAACTGTTTTTT. The encoded protein is CASSSGTAGEKLFF.